This is a list of T cell receptor beta chains from one sample in a study of beta chain features in type 1 diabetes. Sequencing was performed with immunoSEQ multiplex PCR; in TCRdb, only in-frame clones are kept and a portion is missing. In the table there are around 600,000 clones, around 12% of which are singletons. Sequencing was performed on naive CD4+ T cells from blood. Receptor source: a man between 25 and 39 years old with type 1 diabetes. CDR3s include the opening cysteine and the closing phenylalanine or tryptophan. The D gene is left open where the match is weak. Size is stated for part of the rows, as once, few or many counts, or as a class when the clone is expanded.

d_call: NA; clone_size: few; v_call: TRBV7-6; j_call: TRBJ1-1; cdr3_nt: TGTGCCAGTAGAGGTGGCGACACTGAAGCTTTCTTT; cdr3_aa: CASRGGDTEAFF
d_call: NA; clone_size: few; v_call: TRBV9; j_call: TRBJ2-3; cdr3_nt: TGTGCCAGCAGCGTATCTGCGAGACTACAAACAGATACGCAGTATTTT; cdr3_aa: CASSVSARLQTDTQYF
d_call: NA; clone_size: NA; v_call: TRBV14; j_call: TRBJ2-1; cdr3_nt: TGTGCCAGCAGCCAAGAACGCGGTACCATTTACAATGAGCAGTTCTTC; cdr3_aa: CASSQERGTIYNEQFF
d_call: TRBD1; clone_size: NA; v_call: TRBV5-1; j_call: TRBJ1-5; cdr3_nt: TGCGCCAGCAGCTCCGGGACAGGGGGCAATCAGCCCCAGCATTTT; cdr3_aa: CASSSGTGGNQPQHF
d_call: TRBD1; clone_size: NA; v_call: TRBV28; j_call: TRBJ1-2; cdr3_nt: TGTGCCAGCAGTTTTGAGGGGGCCCCCTATGGCTACACCTTC; cdr3_aa: CASSFEGAPYGYTF
d_call: NA; clone_size: NA; v_call: TRBV5-1; j_call: TRBJ2-7; cdr3_nt: TGCGCCAGCACCTACGGGACGGAGACCTACGAGCAGTACTTC; cdr3_aa: CASTYGTETYEQYF
d_call: TRBD2; clone_size: NA; v_call: TRBV10-3; j_call: TRBJ2-7; cdr3_nt: TGTGCCATCAGTGAGTCAAGCGGGGGGGCCTACGAGCAGTACTTC; cdr3_aa: CAISESSGGAYEQYF
d_call: TRBD1; clone_size: few; v_call: TRBV19; j_call: TRBJ2-7; cdr3_nt: TGTGCCAGTAGTCAGGGGGGCAGGGGGCGCTCCTACGAGCAGTACTTC; cdr3_aa: CASSQGGRGRSYEQYF
d_call: NA; clone_size: few; v_call: TRBV30; j_call: TRBJ2-7; cdr3_nt: TGTGCCTGGACCGGGCGTAGCTCCTACGAGCAGTACTTC; cdr3_aa: CAWTGRSSYEQYF
d_call: NA; clone_size: NA; v_call: TRBV6-1; j_call: TRBJ2-1; cdr3_nt: TGTGCCAGCAGTGTGCAAGGAAGCTCCTACAATGAGCAGTTCTTC; cdr3_aa: CASSVQGSSYNEQFF
d_call: NA; clone_size: few; v_call: TRBV5-1; j_call: TRBJ2-5; cdr3_nt: TGCGCCAGTTCAGGGGAGGAGACCCAGTACTTC; cdr3_aa: CASSGEETQYF
d_call: TRBD1; clone_size: NA; v_call: TRBV29-1; j_call: TRBJ2-7; cdr3_nt: TGCAGCGCTTCCCCGACAGGGGGGGTCTCCTACGAGCAGTACTTC; cdr3_aa: CSASPTGGVSYEQYF
d_call: NA; clone_size: NA; v_call: TRBV6-5; j_call: TRBJ1-3; cdr3_nt: TGTGCCAGCAGTTACTCGACAGGACTCTCTGGAAACACCATATATTTT; cdr3_aa: CASSYSTGLSGNTIYF
d_call: NA; clone_size: NA; v_call: TRBV18; j_call: TRBJ1-1; cdr3_nt: TGTGCCAGCTCACGGGCCCCGAACACTGAAGCTTTCTTT; cdr3_aa: CASSRAPNTEAFF
d_call: NA; clone_size: NA; v_call: TRBV5-1; j_call: TRBJ1-3; cdr3_nt: TGCGCCAGCAGCCCTCGGACAGCTGGAAACACCATATATTTT; cdr3_aa: CASSPRTAGNTIYF
d_call: NA; clone_size: NA; v_call: TRBV7-3; j_call: TRBJ2-7; cdr3_nt: TGTGCCAGCTCCCTATGGGACAACTTGTGGCAGTACTTC; cdr3_aa: CASSLWDNLWQYF
d_call: NA; clone_size: NA; v_call: TRBV9; j_call: TRBJ1-4; cdr3_nt: TGTGCCAGCAGCCCCCTGGACAGAAATGAAAAACTGTTTTTT; cdr3_aa: CASSPLDRNEKLFF
d_call: NA; clone_size: NA; v_call: TRBV4-1; j_call: TRBJ1-5; cdr3_nt: TGCGCCAGCAGCCAGCAAGCGGGGACCAGGGCTAATCAGCCCCAGCATTTT; cdr3_aa: CASSQQAGTRANQPQHF
d_call: NA; clone_size: few; v_call: TRBV20-1; j_call: TRBJ1-1; cdr3_nt: TGCAGTGCTTCCAACACTGAAGCTTTCTTT; cdr3_aa: CSASNTEAFF
d_call: NA; clone_size: few; v_call: TRBV7-9; j_call: TRBJ2-2; cdr3_nt: TGTGCCAGCAGCCAAGATCGCGGGGCGAACACCGGGGAGCTGTTTTTT; cdr3_aa: CASSQDRGANTGELFF
d_call: NA; clone_size: NA; v_call: TRBV27; j_call: TRBJ1-1; cdr3_nt: TGTGCCAGCAGTCCCGTTTGGGGAACTGAAGCTTTCTTT; cdr3_aa: CASSPVWGTEAFF
d_call: NA; clone_size: NA; v_call: TRBV27; j_call: TRBJ1-1; cdr3_nt: TGTGCCAGCAGTTTTGCCGATGGACGGAACACTGAAGCTTTCTTT; cdr3_aa: CASSFADGRNTEAFF
d_call: TRBD1; clone_size: NA; v_call: TRBV11-1; j_call: TRBJ2-1; cdr3_nt: TGTGCCAGCAGCCTGGCACAGGGGGCGGGCAATGAGCAGTTCTTC; cdr3_aa: CASSLAQGAGNEQFF
d_call: NA; clone_size: NA; v_call: TRBV11-2; j_call: TRBJ1-2; cdr3_nt: TGTGCCAGCAGCTTAGATTGGAACGGGCATGGCTACACCTTC; cdr3_aa: CASSLDWNGHGYTF
d_call: NA; clone_size: NA; v_call: TRBV21-1; j_call: TRBJ2-7; cdr3_nt: TGTGCCAGCAGCAACCGAGGGGACCATGGGGAGCAGTACTTC; cdr3_aa: CASSNRGDHGEQYF
d_call: TRBD2; clone_size: NA; v_call: TRBV5-4; j_call: TRBJ2-7; cdr3_nt: TGTGCCAGCAGCTACGGACTAGCAGGTCGCTACGAGCAGTACTTC; cdr3_aa: CASSYGLAGRYEQYF
d_call: NA; clone_size: once; v_call: TRBV4-1; j_call: TRBJ2-7; cdr3_nt: TGCGCCAGCAGCCAAGGACCCTACGAGCAGTACTTC; cdr3_aa: CASSQGPYEQYF
d_call: NA; clone_size: NA; v_call: TRBV4-2; j_call: TRBJ1-2; cdr3_nt: TGTGCCAGCAGCCAAGGTGTGCGGGAAGCTAACTATGGCTACACCTTC; cdr3_aa: CASSQGVREANYGYTF
d_call: NA; clone_size: few; v_call: TRBV14; j_call: TRBJ2-1; cdr3_nt: TGTGCCAGCAGCCAAGGGCGGAACACCATCTACAATGAGCAGTTCTTC; cdr3_aa: CASSQGRNTIYNEQFF
d_call: TRBD1; clone_size: few; v_call: TRBV25-1; j_call: TRBJ2-1; cdr3_nt: TGTGCCAGCAGTGGCTCCGGGACAGGGAACGGGAATGAGCAGTTCTTC; cdr3_aa: CASSGSGTGNGNEQFF
d_call: NA; clone_size: NA; v_call: TRBV9; j_call: TRBJ1-4; cdr3_nt: TGTGCCAGCAGCCCCGGCCCTACAGGAGGAAAACTGTTTTTT; cdr3_aa: CASSPGPTGGKLFF
d_call: TRBD1; clone_size: NA; v_call: TRBV19; j_call: TRBJ1-1; cdr3_nt: TGTGCCAGTAGTACCCCGACAGGGAGTGGAGATTCTGAAGCTTTCTTT; cdr3_aa: CASSTPTGSGDSEAFF
d_call: NA; clone_size: few; v_call: TRBV7-2; j_call: TRBJ1-2; cdr3_nt: TGTGCCAGCAGCTTAGCGGTCCCGGTTCCTGGCTACACCTTC; cdr3_aa: CASSLAVPVPGYTF